These T cell receptor beta chains were read from a single sample in a study of radiotherapy plus CTLA-4 blockade in lung cancer. Sequencing was performed with immunoSEQ multiplex PCR; in TCRdb, only in-frame clones are kept and a portion is missing. The data show fewer than 100,000 clones, roughly 80% seen once. The source was peripheral blood, collected from a patient treated with radiotherapy plus ipilimumab. Source of these receptors: a human donor with non-small cell lung cancer who had stable disease on radiotherapy plus ipilimumab. The CDR3 runs from the conserved cysteine through the conserved F or W. D genes are given only for firm matches. Clone size is given for some rows only: seen once, a few or many times, or a class if the clone is expanded.

V gene: TRBV6-6; clone size: few; J gene: TRBJ1-3; D gene: -; CDR3 protein: CASSYEGIKGNTIYF; CDR3 DNA: TGTGCCAGCAGTTACGAAGGGATCAAAGGAAACACCATATATTTT
V gene: TRBV29-1; clone size: -; J gene: TRBJ1-4; D gene: -; CDR3 protein: CSVGRQNEKLFF; CDR3 DNA: TGCAGCGTAGGACGACAAAATGAAAAACTGTTTTTT
V gene: TRBV18; clone size: -; J gene: TRBJ2-7; D gene: -; CDR3 protein: CASSPRRGTGEQYF; CDR3 DNA: TGTGCCAGCTCACCACGTCGGGGTACCGGGGAGCAGTACTTC
V gene: TRBV6-5; clone size: -; J gene: TRBJ1-1; D gene: -; CDR3 protein: CASSYFRDRPGDGAFF; CDR3 DNA: TGTGCCAGCAGTTACTTCAGGGATCGCCCGGGGGATGGCGCTTTCTTT
V gene: TRBV6-1; clone size: -; J gene: TRBJ2-7; D gene: TRBD1; CDR3 protein: CASSVDRIGTGYHEQYF; CDR3 DNA: TGTGCCAGCAGTGTAGATAGGATAGGGACAGGGTACCACGAGCAGTACTTC
V gene: TRBV7-8; clone size: once; J gene: TRBJ1-2; D gene: -; CDR3 protein: CASSLGSTNYGYTF; CDR3 DNA: TGTGCCAGCAGCTTGGGCAGCACGAACTATGGCTACACCTTC
V gene: TRBV6-5; clone size: -; J gene: TRBJ1-1; D gene: -; CDR3 protein: CASSYSGHLNTEAFF; CDR3 DNA: TGTGCCAGCAGTTACTCGGGACACCTGAACACTGAAGCTTTCTTT
V gene: TRBV6-1; clone size: -; J gene: TRBJ1-5; D gene: TRBD1; CDR3 protein: CASSEAFRGQPQHF; CDR3 DNA: TGTGCCAGCAGTGAAGCCTTCAGGGGGCAGCCCCAGCATTTT
V gene: TRBV6-1; clone size: -; J gene: TRBJ1-5; D gene: TRBD1; CDR3 protein: CASGGDRAMSNQPQHF; CDR3 DNA: TGTGCCAGCGGTGGGGACAGGGCCATGAGCAATCAGCCCCAGCATTTT
V gene: TRBV5-1; clone size: few; J gene: TRBJ2-2; D gene: TRBD1; CDR3 protein: CASSLRAGGLTGELFF; CDR3 DNA: TGCGCCAGCAGCTTGCGGGCAGGGGGCCTCACCGGGGAGCTGTTTTTT
V gene: TRBV28; clone size: many; J gene: TRBJ1-3; D gene: TRBD1; CDR3 protein: CASSLPPLQGAAGNTIYF; CDR3 DNA: TGTGCCAGCAGTTTACCGCCTTTACAGGGGGCTGCTGGAAACACCATATATTTT
V gene: TRBV27; clone size: -; J gene: TRBJ1-6; D gene: -; CDR3 protein: CASSLIAKADSPLHF; CDR3 DNA: TGTGCCAGCAGTTTAATCGCCAAAGCCGACTCACCCCTCCACTTT
V gene: TRBV19; clone size: -; J gene: TRBJ1-1; D gene: -; CDR3 protein: CASSTQTANTEAFF; CDR3 DNA: TGTGCCAGTAGTACCCAGACAGCAAACACTGAAGCTTTCTTT
V gene: TRBV10-1; clone size: -; J gene: TRBJ1-1; D gene: TRBD1; CDR3 protein: CASKGAWNTEAFF; CDR3 DNA: TGCGCCAGCAAGGGGGCCTGGAACACTGAAGCTTTCTTT
V gene: TRBV4-1; clone size: -; J gene: TRBJ2-5; D gene: TRBD2; CDR3 protein: CASSQTLRGGEGETQYF; CDR3 DNA: TGCGCCAGCAGCCAGACCTTACGCGGGGGAGAAGGAGAGACCCAGTACTTC
V gene: TRBV19; clone size: -; J gene: TRBJ2-3; D gene: -; CDR3 protein: CASSIGLITDTQYF; CDR3 DNA: TGTGCCAGTAGTATTGGACTAATTACAGATACGCAGTATTTT
V gene: TRBV4-1; clone size: -; J gene: TRBJ1-1; D gene: TRBD1; CDR3 protein: CASSQSRGQGTEAFF; CDR3 DNA: TGCGCCAGCAGCCAATCCAGGGGGCAGGGCACTGAAGCTTTCTTT
V gene: TRBV30; clone size: -; J gene: TRBJ1-1; D gene: -; CDR3 protein: CAWSASQGYTEAFF; CDR3 DNA: TGTGCCTGGAGTGCTAGTCAGGGCTACACTGAAGCTTTCTTT
V gene: TRBV19; clone size: -; J gene: TRBJ2-5; D gene: TRBD1; CDR3 protein: CASSRGGKLETQYF; CDR3 DNA: TGTGCCAGTAGTAGAGGGGGCAAGTTAGAGACCCAGTACTTC
V gene: TRBV2; clone size: -; J gene: TRBJ2-7; D gene: TRBD2; CDR3 protein: CASKAGGAGSYEQYF; CDR3 DNA: TGTGCCAGCAAGGCGGGGGGAGCGGGCTCCTACGAGCAGTACTTC
V gene: TRBV29-1; clone size: once; J gene: TRBJ1-1; D gene: -; CDR3 protein: CSVEWGVGTEAFF; CDR3 DNA: TGCAGCGTTGAATGGGGGGTTGGCACTGAAGCTTTCTTT
V gene: TRBV7-9; clone size: -; J gene: TRBJ1-1; D gene: TRBD1; CDR3 protein: CASSLSGTGGTEAFF; CDR3 DNA: TGTGCCAGCAGCTTAAGTGGGACAGGGGGCACTGAAGCTTTCTTT
V gene: TRBV10-2; clone size: -; J gene: TRBJ1-6; D gene: TRBD1; CDR3 protein: CASSGDRISPLHF; CDR3 DNA: TGCGCCAGCAGTGGGGACAGAATCTCACCCCTCCACTTT
V gene: TRBV19; clone size: -; J gene: TRBJ2-3; D gene: -; CDR3 protein: CASKVRGRTDTQYF; CDR3 DNA: TGTGCCAGTAAAGTCAGGGGTCGCACAGATACGCAGTATTTT
V gene: TRBV7-8; clone size: -; J gene: TRBJ2-3; D gene: TRBD2; CDR3 protein: CASMAQRGSDTQYF; CDR3 DNA: TGTGCCAGCATGGCCCAGCGGGGCTCAGATACGCAGTATTTT